Each of the 20 T cell receptor beta chains below was sequenced from the same sample in a study of blood T cell repertoires in COVID-19. Libraries were prepared by immunoSEQ multiplex PCR; TCRdb keeps only in-frame clonotypes and omits some of them. This sample has 170,000 or so clones, with 70% to 80% found just once. The material sequenced was PBMCs or T cells enriched from blood (not recorded which). These receptor sequences come from a woman aged 45 to 65 who had recovered from COVID-19.

J is TRBJ2-1 and V is TRBV7-2; 7 bases map to TRBD1. Trimming removed 0 bases from V and 9 bases from J; junction bases left unmatched: 14. This CDR3 contains 17 residues. Per germline, CDR1 SGHTA and CDR2 FQGNSA. The CDR3 nucleotides are TGTGCCAGCAGCTTAGCGTACAACTTAGGGACAGTCGTTGAGCAGTTCTTC. Protein sequence: CASSLAYNLGTVVEQFF.

V and J are TRBV3-1 (or the pseudogene TRBV3-2) and TRBJ1-2, with no clear D. The V gene's germline CDR1 is LGHDT and CDR2 YNNKEL (reference sequence). Trimming cost V 0 bases and J 7 bases, with 21 bases left between them. There are 17 residues in the CDR3. CDR3 coding DNA: TGTGCCAGCAGCCAAGATTTTGCTATCGGCGGTTCTTCTGGCTACACCTTC. Protein: CASSQDFAIGGSSGYTF.

The V gene is TRBV27, the J gene TRBJ2-1; TRBD1 might be the D (6 bases). V lost 3 bases and J 8 bases, leaving 14 bases between the germline ends. The germline V gene has CDR1 MNHEY and CDR2 SMNVEV (reference sequence). This CDR3 comprises 14 residues. CDR3 loop: CASSLSSGVHEQFF. In DNA, the CDR3 is TGTGCCAGCAGTTTGTCGTCAGGGGTCCATGAGCAGTTCTTC.

V is TRBV5-1 and J is TRBJ2-7, with D maybe TRBD1 (6 bases). Trimming cost V 7 bases and J 3 bases, with 11 bases left between them. CDR1 is SGHRS, CDR2 YFSETQ, per germline. The CDR3 sequence is 12 residues long. CDR3 DNA sequence: TGCGCCAGCGCCCTGGACAGCTACGAGCAGTACTTC. Translating it yields CASALDSYEQYF.

This clone has at least ten counts. This chain connects TRBV24-1 to TRBJ2-3, with 14 positions matching TRBD2. Per germline, CDR1 KGHDR and CDR2 SFDVKD. The CDR3 contains 18 residues. J was trimmed by 3 bases and V by 4 bases; bases with no gene match: 8. The CDR3 protein is CATSDPGTSGSGTDTQYF. CDR3 bases: TGTGCCACCAGTGACCCCGGGACTAGCGGGAGTGGGACAGATACGCAGTATTTT.

This rearrangement joins TRBV5-8 to TRBJ2-7, with TRBD1 matching 10 bases. Germline V gives CDR1 SGHTS, CDR2 YDEGEE. Germline trimming cut 4 bases from V and 1 base from J; bases unmatched to any gene: 5. This CDR3 is 15 amino acids long. CDR3 loop: CASSRTGGISYEQYF. The CDR3 coding sequence is TGTGCCAGCAGCCGGACAGGGGGGATTTCCTACGAGCAGTACTTC.

J is TRBJ2-2 and V is TRBV6-5; 9 positions match TRBD1. CDR3 size: 16 residues. From germline, CDR1 is MNHEY and CDR2 SVGAGI. V lost 3 bases, J lost 2 bases, and 4 bases stayed unmatched. The CDR3 loop reads CASSYGTGFNTGELFF. Here the CDR3 DNA reads TGTGCCAGCAGTTATGGGACAGGGTTTAACACCGGGGAGCTGTTTTTT.

In this sample, this clone turned up a few times. CDR3 DNA: TGTGCCAGTAATACAGGTACGAGTGTGTACAATGAGCAGTTCTTC. This codes for CASNTGTSVYNEQFF. The V call is TRBV19, the J call TRBJ2-1, with TRBD1 as a possible D gene (5 bases). Germline V gene data show CDR1 as LNHDA and CDR2 as SQIVND (reference sequence). The CDR3 spans 15 residues. V was clipped by 7 bases and J by 4 bases, with 17 bases between them.

The rearrangement links TRBV7-6 to TRBJ2-2, with 12 bases aligning to TRBD2. Germline V gives CDR1 SGHVS, CDR2 FNYEAQ. CDR3 length: 16 amino acids. Trimming at V came to 5 bases and at J to 1 base, leaving 2 bases not matched to a gene. The CDR3 nucleotides are TGTGCCAGCAGCACTAGCGGGAGGATGAACACCGGGGAGCTGTTTTTT. Its translation is CASSTSGRMNTGELFF. The variable domain in full, completed from reference TRBV7-6 and TRBJ2-2, reads GAGVSQSPRYKVTKRGQDVALRCDPISGHVSLYWYRQALGQGPEFLTYFNYEAQQDKSGLPNDRFSAERPEGSISTLTIQRTEQRDSAMYRCASSTSGRMNTGELFFGEGSRLTVL.

This chain connects TRBV7-9 to TRBJ2-7, with unresolved D. This CDR3 is 11 amino acids long. In germline, CDR1 is SEHNR, CDR2 FQNEAQ (reference sequence). V was shortened by 6 bases and J by 1 base, with 4 bases between the two germline ends. The CDR3 region is CASRSSYEQYF. CDR3 bases: TGTGCCAGCAGATCATCCTACGAGCAGTACTTC.

The chain carries TRBV7-6 and TRBJ1-1; 10 nucleotides match TRBD1. V gave up 5 bases and J gave up 1 base; unmatched junction bases: 10. Per germline, CDR1 SGHVS and CDR2 FNYEAQ. The CDR3 consists of 17 residues. The CDR3 here is CASSAGTGAHPNTEAFF. CDR3 coding DNA: TGTGCCAGCAGCGCCGGGACAGGGGCCCACCCGAACACTGAAGCTTTCTTT. The full variable domain, rest sourced from reference TRBV7-6 and TRBJ1-1, is GAGVSQSPRYKVTKRGQDVALRCDPISGHVSLYWYRQALGQGPEFLTYFNYEAQQDKSGLPNDRFSAERPEGSISTLTIQRTEQRDSAMYRCASSAGTGAHPNTEAFFGQGTRLTVV.

The chain combines TRBV28 with TRBJ1-1; no clear D. V was cut by 6 bases and J by 5 bases, with 13 bases left in between. The CDR3 totals 13 residues. Germline V CDR1 and CDR2: MDHEN, SYDVKM. The CDR3 nucleotides read TGTGCCAGCAGCCCCTCCCCCCCGACTGAAGCTTTCTTT. Its translation is CASSPSPPTEAFF.

The chain links TRBV3-1 (or the pseudogene TRBV3-2) to TRBJ2-1, with D possibly TRBD2 on 6 matching bases. Germline V lookup: CDR1 LGHDT, CDR2 YNNKEL (reference sequence). This CDR3 region has 15 residues. V lost 4 bases and J lost 8, with 18 bases in between. The CDR3 is CASSPIGGRSYEQFF. Here the CDR3 DNA reads TGTGCCAGCAGCCCTATTGGGGGGAGGAGCTATGAGCAGTTCTTC.

This chain links TRBV18 with TRBJ1-2; 7 nucleotides agree with TRBD1. With 1 base clipped from V and 4 bases from J, the junction kept 3 bases outside the gene matches. Germline CDR1 is KGHSH and CDR2 is LQKENI. The CDR3 totals 14 residues. This chain's CDR3 is CASSPRGGGYGYTF. DNA of the CDR3: TGTGCCAGCTCACCACGAGGGGGCGGCTATGGCTACACCTTC.

V usage is TRBV18 and J usage is TRBJ2-7, with TRBD2 matching over 7 bases. The CDR3 consists of 15 residues. V lost 3 bases and J lost 6; bases outside the gene matches: 11. Germline V gene lookup returns CDR1 KGHSH and CDR2 LQKENI. Here the CDR3 reads CASSPGRQGGPEQYF. DNA of the CDR3: TGTGCCAGCTCACCTGGAAGGCAGGGAGGGCCCGAGCAGTACTTC.

This chain joins TRBV19 and TRBJ1-5; TRBD1 is a possible D gene (5 bases). This CDR3 has 15 amino acids. Trimming left V 7 bases short and J 6 bases short, with 19 bases between. Germline loops: CDR1 LNHDA, CDR2 SQIVND (reference sequence). This CDR3 is CASNSLWGESQPQHF. The CDR3 nucleotides read TGTGCCAGTAACTCTCTCTGGGGGGAAAGTCAGCCCCAGCATTTT.

The V call is TRBV7-3, the J call TRBJ2-5; D remains ambiguous. The germline gives CDR1 SGHTA, CDR2 FQGTGA. Between the trimmed V and J ends, which lost 5 bases and 7 bases, there was a span of 11 bases. This CDR3 spans 12 amino acids. The CDR3 spells CASSPESGTQYF. CDR3 nucleotides: TGTGCCAGCAGCCCCGAATCGGGGACCCAGTACTTC.

The rearrangement joins TRBV19 to TRBJ2-3; 9 nucleotides match TRBD1. The CDR3 spans 14 residues. J lost 4 bases, V lost 10 bases, and 9 bases had no gene match. Germline lookup yields CDR1 LNHDA and CDR2 SQIVND (reference sequence). This CDR3 is CATKPTGGADTQYF. In DNA form, the CDR3 reads TGTGCCACAAAGCCGACAGGGGGGGCAGATACGCAGTATTTT.

The gene calls are TRBV28 and TRBJ2-1, with a possible D match to TRBD2 (5 bases). CDR1 is MDHEN and CDR2 is SYDVKM in the germline V gene. The V end was cut by 8 bases, the J end by 15 bases, with 20 bases between. There are 12 residues in the CDR3. CDR3 sequence reads: CASDPGSWRRFF. CDR3 coding DNA: TGTGCCAGCGACCCGGGTTCCTGGAGGAGGTTCTTC.

This clone was seen more than once but under ten times. The DNA for the CDR3 is TGTGCCAGCAGTAAACCGGGACAGGGGGGAATAGTTACGCAGTATTTT. This sequence encodes CASSKPGQGGIVTQYF. The chain uses TRBV27 and TRBJ2-3, with 11 positions matching TRBD1. The length of the CDR3 is 16 residues. The junction had 12 bases not matched to a gene; V was cut back by 5 bases and J by 8 bases. From germline, CDR1 is MNHEY and CDR2 SMNVEV (reference sequence).